This TCR beta chain emerged from a study of shared clonotypes between healthy human individuals. Across the study: Plates per donor: three CD4 naive, three CD4 memory, two CD8 naive, one CD8 memory. Whole-study results and caveats: Shared clonotypes: 4.5% to 6.5% naive CD4, around 4% naive CD8, less than 2.5% memory CD4, more than 0.3% memory CD8.

The CDR3 loop spans 16 amino acids. V was pared by 3 bases and J by 5 bases, with 8 bases of the junction left unmatched. Germline CDR1 SGHNT, CDR2 YYREEE (reference sequence). In regard to this clone: The antigen is not known.

Only in-frame clones appear in the TCRdb table, and some are missing; sequencing was by immunoSEQ multiplex PCR. The sample has a few million clones, 80% to 95% seen once; the top ten hold 0.37%. This sequence originates from a man younger than 30 in good health. Some clones in this sample may be carry-over from other donors' samples. The chain uses TRBV5-4 and TRBJ2-5, with 12 positions matching TRBD2. The sample consisted of naive CD4+ T cells from PBMCs. Subset: CD45RA+ positively selected. Written as DNA, the CDR3 is TGTGCCAGCAGCTACCGACGAACTAGCGGGAGGGAGACCCAGTACTTC. Its protein is CASSYRRTSGRETQYF.